This is a list of T cell receptor beta chains from one sample in a study of regulatory T cells in long-lasting Graves disease. TCRdb redid the calling of the multiplex PCR reads with MiXCR, one entry per CDR3 protein. The repertoire has roughly 500,000 distinct CDR3 sequences, roughly 21% of them found once; the top ten carry roughly 7.7%. Sequencing was performed on peripheral blood mononuclear cells (PBMCs), taken when the disease was refractory, from a patient treated with antithyroid drugs. These receptors were collected from a female donor with Graves disease. The CDR3 runs from the conserved cysteine through the conserved F or W. Fields, in order: V gene, D gene, J gene, clone size, CDR3 protein, CDR3 DNA. The D gene is left open where the match is weak. Part of the rows lack a size; the others show once, few, many or a class for expanded clones.

>TRBV12-3/TRBV12-4|NA|TRBJ1-4|many
CASSLSRRSEKLFF
TGTGCCAGCAGTTTATCCAGGAGGAGTGAAAAACTGTTTTTT
>TRBV7-9|NA|TRBJ2-7|few
CASSLAGGGRGGEQYF
TGTGCCAGCAGCTTAGCGGGGGGCGGACGTGGCGGCGAGCAGTACTTC
>TRBV28|TRBD2|TRBJ2-7|many
CASSSPGLAGDYEQYF
TGTGCCAGCAGTTCCCCCGGACTAGCGGGGGACTACGAGCAGTACTTC
>TRBV7-9|TRBD1|TRBJ2-7|many
CASSSTKDWDDRGLWNEQYF
TGTGCCAGCAGCTCAACAAAAGATTGGGATGACAGGGGGCTTTGGAACGAGCAGTACTTC
>TRBV20-1|TRBD2|TRBJ2-7|many
CSAREPILAGGLNEQYF
TGCAGTGCTAGAGAGCCAATCCTAGCGGGGGGGCTAAACGAGCAGTACTTC
>TRBV20-1|TRBD1|TRBJ1-6|many
CSARDRDDSPLHF
TGCAGTGCCAGGGACAGGGACGATTCACCCCTCCACTTT
>TRBV28|NA|TRBJ2-7|many
CASSSVRGTGVYEQYF
TGTGCCAGTTCCTCCGTTAGGGGCACGGGAGTCTACGAGCAGTACTTC
>TRBV27|NA|TRBJ2-3|few
CASSLYDSTDTQYF
TGTGCCAGCAGTTTATACGACTCCACAGATACGCAGTATTTT
>TRBV20-1|NA|TRBJ2-5|NA
CSARKTPQETQYF
TGCAGTGCTAGAAAGACCCCACAAGAGACCCAGTACTTC
>TRBV6-1|NA|TRBJ1-1|few
CASTLDPTRRAFF
TGTGCCAGCACCTTGGACCCGACCCGTCGGGCTTTCTTT
>TRBV7-3|NA|TRBJ2-1|NA
CASSPTYVGSYNEQFF
TGTGCCAGCAGCCCGACCTATGTGGGGTCCTACAATGAGCAGTTCTTC
>TRBV20-1|NA|TRBJ1-1|NA
CSARDPRIGTEAFF
TGCAGTGCTAGAGACCCTCGCATAGGGACTGAAGCTTTCTTT
>TRBV20-1|NA|TRBJ2-5|few
CSATIRGETQYF
TGCAGTGCTACGATCCGGGGAGAGACCCAGTACTTC
>TRBV28|NA|TRBJ2-5|few
CASSLTGTANQETQYF
TGTGCCAGCAGTTTAACTGGCACGGCGAACCAAGAGACCCAGTACTTC
>TRBV28|TRBD1|TRBJ1-2|many
CASSPGQPYGYTF
TGTGCCAGCAGTCCGGGACAGCCCTATGGCTACACCTTC
>TRBV6-5|NA|TRBJ2-4|few
CASSYTWGATKNIQYF
TGTGCCAGCAGTTACACCTGGGGGGCAACAAAAAACATTCAGTACTTC
>TRBV10-1|NA|TRBJ2-5|NA
CASSDPGLAQETQYF
TGCGCCAGCAGTGACCCGGGACTGGCCCAAGAGACCCAGTACTTC
>TRBV7-9|NA|TRBJ2-5|few
CASSLSGGKTQYF
TGTGCCAGCAGCTTAAGCGGCGGAAAGACCCAGTACTTC
>TRBV6-2/TRBV6-3|NA|TRBJ2-2|many
CASSYLAGLGTGELFF
TGTGCCAGCAGTTACCTTGCGGGTCTCGGGACCGGGGAGCTGTTTTTT
>TRBV28|TRBD1|TRBJ1-2|many
CASSSQGQGYGYTF
TGTGCCAGCAGCTCCCAGGGACAGGGTTATGGCTACACCTTC
>TRBV12-3/TRBV12-4|NA|TRBJ2-1|NA
CASSLRGGDNEQFF
TGTGCCAGCAGTTTAAGGGGGGGCGACAATGAGCAGTTCTTC
>TRBV7-9|TRBD1|TRBJ1-2|NA
CASGERDRGTGGYTF
TGTGCCAGCGGGGAACGGGACAGGGGGACGGGCGGCTACACCTTC
>TRBV28|TRBD1|TRBJ1-4|many
CASSPRGQISQTNEKLFF
TGTGCCAGCAGTCCCCGGGGACAGATATCCCAAACTAATGAAAAACTGTTTTTT
>TRBV7-9|NA|TRBJ1-3|NA
CASSLAAREGNTIYF
TGTGCCAGCAGCTTAGCGGCGAGGGAAGGAAACACCATATATTTT
>TRBV30|NA|TRBJ2-7|few
CAWRVSYEQYF
TGTGCCTGGAGGGTCTCCTACGAGCAGTACTTC
>TRBV11-2|NA|TRBJ2-5|many
CASSNGPSGVETQYF
TGTGCCAGCAGCAACGGACCTTCGGGGGTGGAGACCCAGTACTTC
>TRBV28|TRBD2|TRBJ2-7|many
CAGAGGPYYEQYF
TGTGCCGGGGCGGGAGGGCCGTATTACGAGCAGTACTTC
>TRBV12-3/TRBV12-4|TRBD2|TRBJ2-2|many
CASRSPPWWSGSTGELFF
TGTGCCAGCAGGTCCCCCCCGTGGTGGAGCGGGAGCACCGGGGAGCTGTTTTTT
>TRBV5-1|NA|TRBJ2-5|NA
CASSLATEETQCF
TGCGCCAGCAGCTTGGCCACGGAAGAGACCCAGTGCTTC
>TRBV9|TRBD2|TRBJ2-7|many
CASSVGLADSYEQYF
TGTGCCAGCAGTGTGGGACTAGCGGACTCCTACGAGCAGTACTTC
>TRBV27|NA|TRBJ1-5|many
CASSRPGPNQPQHF
TGTGCCAGCAGTCGTCCGGGGCCCAATCAGCCCCAGCATTTT
>TRBV7-8|NA|TRBJ1-4|few
CASTLRGGKGGNEKLFF
TGTGCCAGCACCCTTAGGGGGGGAAAGGGGGGCAATGAAAAACTGTTTTTT
>TRBV20-1|NA|TRBJ1-2|many
CSARTRDYGYTF
TGCAGTGCTAGAACCAGGGACTATGGCTACACCTTC
>TRBV28|TRBD1|TRBJ1-2|many
CATRTGGNYGYTF
TGTGCCACAAGGACAGGGGGAAACTATGGCTACACCTTC
>TRBV11-3|NA|TRBJ2-2|many
CASSLDGTEGIGELFF
TGTGCCAGCAGCCTGGATGGCACGGAGGGAATCGGGGAGCTGTTTTTT
>TRBV7-9|NA|TRBJ2-5|many
CASSSEVAETQYF
TGTGCCAGCAGCTCGGAAGTCGCGGAGACCCAGTACTTC
>TRBV6-5|NA|TRBJ1-1|many
CASSYSVNTEAFF
TGTGCCAGCAGTTACTCGGTGAACACTGAAGCTTTCTTT
>TRBV4-2|NA|TRBJ1-2|few
CASSQGIHGYTF
TGTGCCAGCAGCCAAGGAATCCATGGCTACACCTTC
>TRBV7-2|TRBD1|TRBJ2-6|few
CASRPGLRTGGLSGANVLTF
TGTGCCAGCCGGCCGGGGTTAAGGACAGGGGGTCTCTCTGGGGCCAACGTCCTGACTTTC
>TRBV19|TRBD1|TRBJ1-5|once
CASNRPGTGNQPQHF
TGTGCCAGTAATCGTCCCGGGACAGGGAATCAGCCCCAGCATTTT
>TRBV5-6|TRBD2|TRBJ2-5|NA
CASSWGTSGGTQYF
TGTGCCAGCAGCTGGGGGACTAGCGGGGGGACCCAGTACTTC
>TRBV28|NA|TRBJ1-5|many
CASSLDEVYQPQHF
TGTGCCAGCAGTTTGGATGAGGTATATCAGCCCCAGCATTTT
>TRBV5-6|NA|TRBJ2-5|NA
CASSLHTTGNQETQYF
TGTGCCAGCAGCTTACACACAACAGGGAATCAAGAGACCCAGTACTTC
>TRBV5-6|NA|TRBJ1-5|few
CASSTGWDQPQHF
TGTGCCAGCAGCACAGGTTGGGATCAGCCCCAGCATTTT
>TRBV2|NA|TRBJ1-6|many
CASRDGTGDNSPLHF
TGTGCCAGCAGGGACGGAACAGGTGATAATTCACCCCTCCACTTT
>TRBV20-1|NA|TRBJ2-7|few
CSASRSGPLYEQYF
TGCAGTGCTAGTAGAAGCGGCCCCCTTTACGAGCAGTACTTC
>TRBV5-1|NA|TRBJ2-2|NA
CASSRLGEANTGELFF
TGCGCCAGCAGCCGCTTGGGCGAAGCGAACACCGGGGAGCTGTTTTTT
>TRBV20-1|TRBD2|TRBJ2-7|NA
CSASRAGGLLSYEQYF
TGCAGTGCTAGCCGAGCGGGGGGGCTTCTGTCCTACGAGCAGTACTTC
>TRBV6-1|NA|TRBJ1-2|many
CASSELRFYGYTF
TGTGCCAGCAGTGAATTGCGATTCTATGGCTACACCTTC
>TRBV6-2/TRBV6-3|NA|TRBJ2-4|few
CASSEGEGVGENIQYF
TGTGCCAGCAGTGAGGGAGAGGGGGTAGGAGAAAACATTCAGTACTTC
>TRBV19|NA|TRBJ2-7|few
CASSKPPENEQYF
TGTGCCAGTAGTAAGCCCCCTGAAAACGAGCAGTACTTC
>TRBV3-1|NA|TRBJ2-5|few
CASSRLNTLETQYF
TGTGCCAGCAGCCGGCTGAACACTTTGGAGACCCAGTACTTC
>TRBV7-2|TRBD1|TRBJ1-2|few
CASSPPPDRGRGYTF
TGTGCCAGCAGCCCGCCCCCCGACAGGGGGAGAGGCTACACCTTC
>TRBV27|NA|TRBJ2-7|many
CASSFEAGSNEQYF
TGTGCCAGCAGTTTCGAGGCGGGTTCCAACGAGCAGTACTTC
>TRBV6-2/TRBV6-3|NA|TRBJ1-2|NA
CASSYEGFWNYGYTF
TGTGCCAGCAGTTACGAGGGGTTTTGGAACTATGGCTACACCTTC
>TRBV3-1|NA|TRBJ2-5|NA
CASSQLRGEQETQYF
TGTGCCAGCAGCCAACTCAGGGGCGAACAAGAGACCCAGTACTTC
>TRBV15|TRBD1|TRBJ2-7|NA
CATSITGTGVYEQYF
TGTGCCACCAGCATTACCGGGACAGGGGTTTACGAGCAGTACTTC
>TRBV4-1|NA|TRBJ2-5|NA
CASSLDLRGETQYF
TGCGCCAGCAGCCTGGACCTGCGCGGAGAGACCCAGTACTTC